This T cell receptor (beta chain) was profiled in a study of cytomegalovirus exposure and HLA in healthy donors. Trimming cost V 3 bases and J 0 bases; bases outside gene matches: 7. Germline V gives CDR1 SQVTM, CDR2 ANQGSEA. This CDR3 is 15 amino acids long. The PCR was carried out with 60 Vbeta primers and 13 Jbeta primers. Sequenced by immunoSEQ multiplex PCR; TCRdb stores in-frame clones only, minus some. The sample lists more than 75,000 clones, roughly 86% occurring once. A note on this clone: Its cognate antigen is unknown.

Regarding the study as a whole: There were some V segments, including TRBV6-2 and TRBV6-3, excluded as indistinguishable. In an earlier analysis, most TCR beta V segments were productive about 87% or about 30% of the time.

This TCR derives from a woman aged 18-29 years in good health and CMV-seropositive. V is TRBV29-1 and J is TRBJ1-2; TRBD1 matches at 7 bases. Sequences were obtained from PBMCs. Here the CDR3 DNA reads TGCAGCGTTGAGGGGACAGAGATTACTAACTATGGCTACACCTTC. Translation gives CSVEGTEITNYGYTF.